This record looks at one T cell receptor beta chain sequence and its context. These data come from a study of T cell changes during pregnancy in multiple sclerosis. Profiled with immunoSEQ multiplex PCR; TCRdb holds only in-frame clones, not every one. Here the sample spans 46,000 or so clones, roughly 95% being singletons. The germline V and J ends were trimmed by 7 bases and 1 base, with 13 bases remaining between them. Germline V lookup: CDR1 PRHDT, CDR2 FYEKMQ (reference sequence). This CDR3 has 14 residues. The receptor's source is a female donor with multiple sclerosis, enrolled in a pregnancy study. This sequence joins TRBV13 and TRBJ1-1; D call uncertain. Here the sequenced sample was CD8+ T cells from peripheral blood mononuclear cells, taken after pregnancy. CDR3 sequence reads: CASTVMRRNTEAFF. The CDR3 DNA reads TGTGCCAGCACCGTAATGAGAAGGAACACTGAAGCTTTCTTT.